This T cell receptor beta chain derives from a study of vaccination and CD4 T cells after COVID-19. CD4+ T cells that had been cultured provided DNA sequenced with the Oncomine TCR Beta short-read assay. TCRdb re-called the PCR reads with MiXCR, one entry per CDR3 protein. The sample lists over 20,000 distinct CDR3 sequences; less than 40% were seen once. This clonotype has more than one count but fewer than ten. Its antigen remains unknown. The CDR3 has 12 amino acids. Germline CDR1 and CDR2: DFQATT and SNEGSKA (reference sequence). V lost 5 bases, J lost 7 bases, and 14 bases lay in between. Noted time point: late sampling 161 to 241 days after vaccination in a few convalescent patients. Treatment noted: roughly 10-day PBMC culture with coronavirus spike peptide pools or control peptides (ViraFEST assay). Peptide pools at around 10 ug/ml stimulated 2 million or so PBMCs per well with 10 IU/ml IL-2.

Material: CD4+ T cells from blood, cultured in vitro, obtained about 7 months after SARS-CoV-2 vaccination. This sequence was found in a human donor who had recovered from COVID-19. The J gene is TRBJ1-2, the V gene TRBV20-1; D unclear. As DNA, the CDR3 is TGCAGTGCTGGTACAGCCTCTACTGGCTACACCTTC. This codes for CSAGTASTGYTF.